A selection of T cell receptor beta chains follows, all from one sample in a study of cytotoxic CD8 clonotypes in ibrutinib-treated CLL. The protocol was immunoSEQ multiplex PCR, while the TCRdb copy is restricted to in-frame clones and leaves out a portion. The sample consists of about 130,000 clones, 79% of them appearing once. The sample in question was PBMCs, obtained after 12 months of ibrutinib treatment. The receptors were sampled from a human donor with chronic lymphocytic leukemia. CDR3s leave out the opening cysteine and the closing phenylalanine or tryptophan. The order of the fields is V gene, clone size, J gene, CDR3 protein. Expanded clones are given a class, and other clones once, few, many or no size at all.

v_call: TRBV4-2; clone_size: NA; j_call: TRBJ2-1; cdr3_aa: ASSQDSGFTVNEQF
v_call: TRBV9; clone_size: NA; j_call: TRBJ2-7; cdr3_aa: ASSGEQGTDEQY
v_call: TRBV30; clone_size: NA; j_call: TRBJ1-4; cdr3_aa: AWTRQGANEKLF
v_call: TRBV19; clone_size: NA; j_call: TRBJ1-2; cdr3_aa: ASSMDRGLGYT
v_call: TRBV5-1; clone_size: NA; j_call: TRBJ1-4; cdr3_aa: ASSMGQTTNEKLF
v_call: TRBV30; clone_size: NA; j_call: TRBJ2-3; cdr3_aa: AWSSPGTSGFTDTQY
v_call: TRBV7-7; clone_size: NA; j_call: TRBJ2-1; cdr3_aa: ASSSVAGPDWNEQF
v_call: TRBV19; clone_size: NA; j_call: TRBJ1-5; cdr3_aa: ASSITGTGPHNQPQH
v_call: TRBV7-9; clone_size: NA; j_call: TRBJ2-1; cdr3_aa: ASSHAGLAGLDEQF
v_call: TRBV19; clone_size: NA; j_call: TRBJ2-3; cdr3_aa: ASSSGPDRDTDTQY
v_call: TRBV4-3; clone_size: NA; j_call: TRBJ2-3; cdr3_aa: ASSQDSGGTDTQY
v_call: TRBV6-1; clone_size: NA; j_call: TRBJ1-2; cdr3_aa: ASTLGQGINYGYT
v_call: TRBV4-2; clone_size: NA; j_call: TRBJ2-3; cdr3_aa: ASSQQTSGATDTQY
v_call: TRBV6-1; clone_size: NA; j_call: TRBJ2-1; cdr3_aa: ASVPGSYNEQF
v_call: TRBV4-2; clone_size: few; j_call: TRBJ2-1; cdr3_aa: ASSQALAGGFDEQF
v_call: TRBV4-2; clone_size: few; j_call: TRBJ2-5; cdr3_aa: ASSQGTKKETQY
v_call: TRBV7-9; clone_size: NA; j_call: TRBJ1-5; cdr3_aa: ASSLGLEARGNQPQH
v_call: TRBV28; clone_size: NA; j_call: TRBJ1-2; cdr3_aa: ASSTHHYGTNYGYT
v_call: TRBV7-2; clone_size: NA; j_call: TRBJ1-2; cdr3_aa: ASSSGQGARDYGYT
v_call: TRBV6-5; clone_size: NA; j_call: TRBJ2-3; cdr3_aa: ASSSTGTAVDTQY
v_call: TRBV6-1; clone_size: NA; j_call: TRBJ2-7; cdr3_aa: ASSEGVQFEQY
v_call: TRBV5-1; clone_size: few; j_call: TRBJ2-7; cdr3_aa: ASSLEAGAAYEQY
v_call: TRBV10-3; clone_size: NA; j_call: TRBJ2-3; cdr3_aa: AISESSGDTQY
v_call: TRBV10-3; clone_size: NA; j_call: TRBJ1-5; cdr3_aa: AISESWQTSVQPQH
v_call: TRBV2; clone_size: NA; j_call: TRBJ2-7; cdr3_aa: ASALRGYEQY
v_call: TRBV5-1; clone_size: NA; j_call: TRBJ2-7; cdr3_aa: ASSLGWGQGSYEQY
v_call: TRBV6-6; clone_size: NA; j_call: TRBJ1-6; cdr3_aa: ASSPRGGSYNSPLH
v_call: TRBV5-4; clone_size: NA; j_call: TRBJ2-5; cdr3_aa: ASSLRQYQETQY
v_call: TRBV6-5; clone_size: NA; j_call: TRBJ1-1; cdr3_aa: ASSRQPEGYTEAF
v_call: TRBV19; clone_size: NA; j_call: TRBJ1-1; cdr3_aa: ASSIDGTGAKVAF
v_call: TRBV4-1; clone_size: NA; j_call: TRBJ2-1; cdr3_aa: ASSPVGSSYNEQF
v_call: TRBV7-9; clone_size: NA; j_call: TRBJ2-7; cdr3_aa: ASSLGGIEQY
v_call: TRBV7-9; clone_size: NA; j_call: TRBJ2-7; cdr3_aa: ASSHGGSSSIYEQY
v_call: TRBV9; clone_size: NA; j_call: TRBJ2-3; cdr3_aa: ASSGGHRERTDTQY
v_call: TRBV18; clone_size: once; j_call: TRBJ2-1; cdr3_aa: ASSPEGNYNEQF
v_call: TRBV21-1; clone_size: NA; j_call: TRBJ2-3; cdr3_aa: ASSPNPTSGSTDTQY
v_call: TRBV21-1; clone_size: NA; j_call: TRBJ2-4; cdr3_aa: ASSWWQGENIQY
v_call: TRBV15; clone_size: NA; j_call: TRBJ2-5; cdr3_aa: ATSRESWTTQY
v_call: TRBV15; clone_size: once; j_call: TRBJ2-7; cdr3_aa: ATASSGRFYEQY
v_call: TRBV7-9; clone_size: many; j_call: TRBJ2-1; cdr3_aa: ASSLGLAEYNEQF
v_call: TRBV11-3; clone_size: NA; j_call: TRBJ2-2; cdr3_aa: ASSSFGQSKNTGELF
v_call: TRBV11-3; clone_size: NA; j_call: TRBJ2-1; cdr3_aa: ASSLRGGPGVGFYNEQF
v_call: TRBV9; clone_size: NA; j_call: TRBJ2-5; cdr3_aa: ASSVGVGETQY
v_call: TRBV6-1; clone_size: NA; j_call: TRBJ2-7; cdr3_aa: ASSELRTVGYEQY
v_call: TRBV4-3; clone_size: NA; j_call: TRBJ2-5; cdr3_aa: ASSRGSLEQETQY
v_call: TRBV5-4; clone_size: NA; j_call: TRBJ2-1; cdr3_aa: ASSFETSGNEQF
v_call: TRBV6-1; clone_size: NA; j_call: TRBJ2-7; cdr3_aa: ASSEQDRTYEQY
v_call: TRBV2; clone_size: NA; j_call: TRBJ2-7; cdr3_aa: ASIPRASNEQY
v_call: TRBV2; clone_size: NA; j_call: TRBJ2-7; cdr3_aa: ASIVGGSYEQY
v_call: TRBV4-3; clone_size: NA; j_call: TRBJ2-2; cdr3_aa: ASSQDRGLVANTGELF
v_call: TRBV19; clone_size: NA; j_call: TRBJ2-3; cdr3_aa: ASSITSSTDTQY
v_call: TRBV30; clone_size: NA; j_call: TRBJ1-4; cdr3_aa: AWSGEGEKLF
v_call: TRBV27; clone_size: once; j_call: TRBJ2-7; cdr3_aa: ASGHWGVSYEQY
v_call: TRBV5-4; clone_size: NA; j_call: TRBJ2-4; cdr3_aa: ASSLNQANIQY
v_call: TRBV29-1; clone_size: NA; j_call: TRBJ2-1; cdr3_aa: SVESAPKTPGQGVLRQF